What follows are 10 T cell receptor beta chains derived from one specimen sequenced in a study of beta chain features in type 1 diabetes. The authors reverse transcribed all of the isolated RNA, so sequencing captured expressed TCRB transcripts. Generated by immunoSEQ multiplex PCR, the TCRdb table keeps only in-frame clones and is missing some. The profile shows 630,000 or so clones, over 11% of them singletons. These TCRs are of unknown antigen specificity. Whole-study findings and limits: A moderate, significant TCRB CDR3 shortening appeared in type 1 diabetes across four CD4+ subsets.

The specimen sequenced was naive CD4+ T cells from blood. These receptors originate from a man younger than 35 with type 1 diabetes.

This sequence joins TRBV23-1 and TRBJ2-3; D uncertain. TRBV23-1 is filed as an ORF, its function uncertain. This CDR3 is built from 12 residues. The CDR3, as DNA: TGCGGGTGTAGGTTGAGCACAGATACGCAGTATTTT. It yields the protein CGCRLSTDTQYF.

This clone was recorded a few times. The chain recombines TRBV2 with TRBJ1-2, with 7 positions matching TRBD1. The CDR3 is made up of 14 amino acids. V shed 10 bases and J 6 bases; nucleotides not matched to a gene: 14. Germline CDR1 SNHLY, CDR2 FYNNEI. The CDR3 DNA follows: TGTGCCATCACAAAAAGGGGGCGCATGGATGGCTACACCTTC. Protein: CAITKRGRMDGYTF.

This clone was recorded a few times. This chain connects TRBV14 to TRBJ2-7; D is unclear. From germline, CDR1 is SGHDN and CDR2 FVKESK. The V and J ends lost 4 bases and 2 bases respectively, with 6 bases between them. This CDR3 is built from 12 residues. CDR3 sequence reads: CASSRNAYEQYF. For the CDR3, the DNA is TGTGCCAGCAGCCGAAACGCCTACGAGCAGTACTTC.

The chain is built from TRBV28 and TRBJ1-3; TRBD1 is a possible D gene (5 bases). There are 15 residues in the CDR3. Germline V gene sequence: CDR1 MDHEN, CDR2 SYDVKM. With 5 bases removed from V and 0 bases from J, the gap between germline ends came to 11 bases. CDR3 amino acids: CASSDRQPSGNTIYF. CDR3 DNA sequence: TGTGCCAGCAGTGACCGACAGCCCTCTGGAAACACCATATATTTT. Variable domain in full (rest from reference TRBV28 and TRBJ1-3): DVKVTQSSRYLVKRTGEKVFLECVQDMDHENMFWYRQDPGLGLRLIYFSYDVKMKEKGDIPEGYSVSREKKERFSLILESASTNQTSMYLCASSDRQPSGNTIYFGEGSWLTVV.

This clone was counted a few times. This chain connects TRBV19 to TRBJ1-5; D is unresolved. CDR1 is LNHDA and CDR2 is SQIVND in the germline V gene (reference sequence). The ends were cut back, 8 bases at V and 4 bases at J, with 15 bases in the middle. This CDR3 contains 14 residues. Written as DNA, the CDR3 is TGTGCCAGTGTTGGGGAGTCATGGAATCAGCCCCAGCATTTT. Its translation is CASVGESWNQPQHF.

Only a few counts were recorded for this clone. The CDR3 spells CASSPDRAGREQYF. In DNA, the CDR3 is TGTGCCAGCAGCCCAGACAGGGCTGGAAGGGAGCAGTACTTC. The chain joins TRBV7-6 to TRBJ2-7, with 7 bases matching TRBD1. The junction had 11 bases not matched to a gene; V was cut back by 5 bases and J by 7 bases. Germline V gene sequence: CDR1 SGHVS, CDR2 FNYEAQ. CDR3 length: 14 residues.

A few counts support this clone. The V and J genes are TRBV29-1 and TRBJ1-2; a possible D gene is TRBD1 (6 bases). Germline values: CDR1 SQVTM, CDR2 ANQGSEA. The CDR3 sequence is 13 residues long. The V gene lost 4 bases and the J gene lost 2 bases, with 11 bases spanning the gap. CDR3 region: CSVAPTGNYGYTF. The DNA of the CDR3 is TGCAGCGTTGCCCCGACAGGAAACTATGGCTACACCTTC. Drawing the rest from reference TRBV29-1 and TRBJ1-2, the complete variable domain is SAVISQKPSRDICQRGTSLTIQCQVDSQVTMMFWYRQQPGQSLTLIATANQGSEATYESGFVIDKFPISRPNLTFSTLTVSNMSPEDSSIYLCSVAPTGNYGYTFGSGTRLTVV.

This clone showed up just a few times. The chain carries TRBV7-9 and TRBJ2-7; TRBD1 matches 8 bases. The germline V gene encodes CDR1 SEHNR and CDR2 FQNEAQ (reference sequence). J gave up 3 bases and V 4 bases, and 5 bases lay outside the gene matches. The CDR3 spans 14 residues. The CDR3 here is CASSSQGALYEQYF. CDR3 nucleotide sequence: TGTGCCAGCAGCTCTCAGGGGGCCCTCTACGAGCAGTACTTC.

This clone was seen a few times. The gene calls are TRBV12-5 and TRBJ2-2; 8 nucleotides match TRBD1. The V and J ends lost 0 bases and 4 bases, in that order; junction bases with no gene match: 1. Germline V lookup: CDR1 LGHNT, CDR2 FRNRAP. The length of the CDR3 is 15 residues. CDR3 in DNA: TGTGCTAGTGGTTTGGTACAGGGGGGCACCGGGGAGCTGTTTTTT. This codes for CASGLVQGGTGELFF.

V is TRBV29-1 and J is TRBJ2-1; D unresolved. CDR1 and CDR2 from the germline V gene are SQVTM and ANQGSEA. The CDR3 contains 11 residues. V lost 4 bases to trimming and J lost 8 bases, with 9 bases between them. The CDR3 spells CSVVQADEQFF. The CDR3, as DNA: TGCAGCGTTGTTCAGGCGGATGAGCAGTTCTTC.